This TCR beta chain came from a study of blood T cells in healthy people across ages. Alongside a J-beta primer mix, a sample-barcoded 5' primer served in a second PCR lasting roughly 7 to 11 cycles. TCRdb redid the calling of the 5' RACE reads with MiXCR, one entry per CDR3 protein. The repertoire holds about 1.8 million distinct CDR3 sequences, with about 50% as singletons. This receptor was taken from a woman in her thirties or forties in good health. The sequenced material came from blood.

In nucleotides, the CDR3 is TGTGCCACCAGCAGTCCTGCCGAGACAGGGTTACAAGAGACCCAGTACTTC. This encodes CATSSPAETGLQETQYF. This sequence joins TRBV15 and TRBJ2-5; TRBD1 aligns across 7 bases. With 3 bases clipped from V and 2 bases from J, the junction kept 12 bases outside the gene matches. The CDR3 length is 17 residues. Germline lookup yields CDR1 LNHNV and CDR2 YYDKDF (reference sequence).